This T cell receptor beta chain derives from a study of identical twins (TCRdb year 2016). About the investigation overall: TCR alpha and beta repertoires from monozygotic twins, unrelated adults of various ages and cord blood were deep-sequenced to test whether fetal clonotypes persist. To rule out contamination, replicate twin experiments were performed at different times with different library preparation protocols.

Paper-wide results and their limitations: Fewer insertions were carried by abundant cord blood beta clonotypes, a similar but weaker trend appeared in young adult naive repertoires, and no such trend appeared in memory repertoires. Because the same donors could not be followed over many years, conclusions were based on cross-sectional statistical analysis. Compared with coincidental sharing between unrelated individuals, an excess of low generation-probability sequences was observed among out-of-frame TCR alpha sequences shared between twins. A weaker excess of twin sharing was found in beta out-of-frame sequences because the signal-to-noise ratio was lowered by fewer shared sequences. Invariant T cells such as MAIT and iNKT could partly confound zero-insertion analyses, although diverse VJ usage argued against such confounding for most clonotypes. Recombination models systematically underestimated out-of-frame TCR alpha sharing in monozygotic twins but agreed with sharing between unrelated individuals.

Concerning this clonotype: There is no known antigen for this receptor. One base away there is no much larger clone; base qualities are not given.

Libraries were prepared through 5' RACE. Instrument on record: Illumina HiSeq 2000. A universal primer binding site was introduced by template switching, and a unique molecular identifier was present in the final cDNA, enabling accurate counting of TCR cDNA molecules. Specific primers in the conserved constant-segment region were used to synthesize first-strand cDNA for TCR alpha and beta chains. To control for contamination, each cDNA library was double barcoded with a SMART-Mk sample barcode plus Illumina barcodes. TruSeq adapter sequences, together with Illumina sample barcodes, were added in two successive PCR steps. Sequencing of the TCR alpha and beta cDNA libraries was done on the Illumina HiSeq platform using custom primers. Processing in the source paper ran as follows. MiGEC was used to process raw reads and extract unique molecular identifiers, and MiXCR was used to find CDR3 positions. For each individual, recombination models were inferred using an EM algorithm with the repgenHMM and IGoR tools. The analysis of shared clonotypes was done with the tcR package in R, with sharing normalized by the product of cloneset sizes. To study raw recombination without the effects of thymic and clonal selection, out-of-frame nonproductive sequences were analyzed. Clones were called with MiXCR by TCRdb after fastp trimmed the public reads at Q25, and only in-frame beta chains were retained. Rows with one shared CDR3 protein collapse into an entry with the most common genes and DNA. The V and J calls shown here were made by TCRdb, not taken from the authors' results. Across this sample there are 350,000 to 450,000 distinct CDR3 sequences, with under 20% seen only once. The ten largest account for roughly 12% of the sample.

All donors were healthy Caucasians. Three unrelated non-twin adults were also sequenced: a male aged 18 to 30, a male aged 50 to 60 and a female aged 50 to 60. Miltenyi CD45RO+ enrichment and human naive T-cell isolation kits were used to isolate memory (CD45RO+) and naive T cells from PBMC. Via the germline V gene, CDR1 is SGHRS and CDR2 YFSETQ. Its CDR3 holds 15 amino acids, cysteine through phenylalanine. Only the CDR3 DNA stays, 45 bases, in frame from base 1. Trimming costs V 0 bases and J 1 base, and their ends lie 10 bases apart. The specimen was naive T cells sorted from blood. The cell subset or site label here, explained by the study, means: cells isolated with a human naive T-cell isolation kit. This clonotype originated in a man in his fifties or sixties in good health. This chain is built from TRBV5-1 and TRBJ1-1, with no confidently assigned D gene. In nucleotides, the sequence is TGCGCCAGCAGCTTGGATAGAGAACCGAACACTGAAGCTTTCTTT. This encodes CASSLDREPNTEAFF.